These 32 T cell receptor beta chains came from one sample sequenced in a study of T-cell reconstitution after alpha-beta-depleted transplantation in children. During its preparation, the TCRbeta library received unique molecular identifiers. Each CDR3 protein gets one entry after TCRdb re-called the PCR reads with MiXCR. The sample records more than 550,000 distinct CDR3 sequences, over 9.5% being singletons. The starting material was PBMCs from the stem cell graft donor, obtained from the stem cell graft. The receptors originated from a human donor who donated a stem cell graft to a child with acute myeloid leukemia.

This clonotype was seen ten or more times. This rearrangement joins TRBV29-1 to TRBJ2-3; D may correspond to TRBD1 or TRBD2 (5 bases each). The CDR3 extends over 16 amino acids. Germline V gives CDR1 SQVTM, CDR2 ANQGSEA. In nucleotides, the CDR3 is TGCTCACACTCGGGACGGCGAGAGCCCAGCACAGATACGCAGTATTTT. Translated: CSHSGRREPSTDTQYF.

The chain employs TRBV7-3 and TRBJ2-7; 7 bases match TRBD2. Per germline, CDR1 SGHTA and CDR2 FQGTGA. The CDR3 has 16 amino acids. The junction had 11 bases not matched to a gene; V was cut back by 5 bases and J by 1 base. CDR3 amino acids: CASSPSGASGSYEQYF. CDR3 DNA sequence: TGTGCCAGCAGCCCCTCCGGGGCTAGCGGTTCCTACGAGCAGTACTTC.

The gene calls are TRBV5-5 and TRBJ2-1, with D tentatively TRBD1 (5 bases). This CDR3 has 16 residues. In germline, CDR1 is SGHKS, CDR2 YYEKEE (reference sequence). With 1 base removed from V and 8 bases from J, the gap between germline ends came to 19 bases. CDR3 residues: CASSLRADIPLDEQFF. The CDR3 DNA reads as TGTGCCAGCAGCTTGAGGGCGGACATTCCTTTAGATGAGCAGTTCTTC.

This clonotype was counted between two and nine times. The rearrangement links TRBV9 to TRBJ2-7; 11 bases agree with TRBD2. CDR3 length: 15 residues. Looked up from germline, CDR1 is SGDLS and CDR2 is YYNGEE. V lost 3 bases and J lost 3; bases outside the gene matches: 5. In nucleotides, the CDR3 is TGTGCCAGCAGCGCTAGTGGGACTAGCGGCTACGAGCAGTACTTC. Encoded protein: CASSASGTSGYEQYF.

This clonotype was seen a few times. This rearrangement joins TRBV29-1 to TRBJ2-7; a weak D match, TRBD1 (6 bases). Germline lookup yields CDR1 SQVTM and CDR2 ANQGSEA. Trimming left V 4 bases short and J 3 bases short, with 13 bases between. The CDR3 length is 13 residues. CDR3 nucleotides: TGCAGCGTTGGGGGTACAGGGTTCTACGAGCAGTACTTC. Translating it yields CSVGGTGFYEQYF.

Regarding this clonotype: Mismatch with germline at one junction end may stem from a read error. The chain has TRBV7-7 and TRBJ2-3, with 8 nucleotides matching TRBD1. Germline loops: CDR1 SSHAT, CDR2 FNYEAQ (reference sequence). This CDR3 comprises 15 residues. The CDR3 nucleotides are TGTGCTAGCAGCCAAGACAGGGGTCCTAGAGATACGCAGTATTTT. It encodes CASSQDRGPRDTQYF.

At least ten counts were recorded for this clonotype. V is TRBV20-1 and J is TRBJ2-2, with 13 bases identical to TRBD2. Trimming at V came to 4 bases and at J to 3 bases, leaving 2 bases not matched to a gene. The CDR3 sequence is 15 residues long. Germline CDR1 is DFQATT and CDR2 is SNEGSKA (reference sequence). The CDR3 region is CSAKLAGGHTGELFF. The CDR3 region has the DNA TGCAGTGCTAAACTAGCGGGAGGGCACACCGGGGAGCTGTTTTTT.

The table lists this clonotype with many counts. The chain combines TRBV29-1 with TRBJ2-5; D gene ambiguous. V was pared by 4 bases and J by 5 bases, with 17 bases between. The CDR3 consists of 14 residues. Germline V gene data show CDR1 as SQVTM and CDR2 as ANQGSEA. The CDR3 nucleotides read TGCAGCGTTGGTAGGCTGCTTCATCAGGAGACCCAGTACTTC. Its protein is CSVGRLLHQETQYF. The full variable domain, with the rest looked up from reference TRBV29-1 and TRBJ2-5, is SAVISQKPSRDICQRGTSLTIQCQVDSQVTMMFWYRQQPGQSLTLIATANQGSEATYESGFVIDKFPISRPNLTFSTLTVSNMSPEDSSIYLCSVGRLLHQETQYFGPGTRLLVL.

This clonotype has just a few counts. The genes are TRBV20-1 and TRBJ1-1, with D perhaps TRBD1 (5 bases). V lost 0 bases and J 2 bases, leaving 16 bases between the germline ends. Germline V gene data show CDR1 as DFQATT and CDR2 as SNEGSKA (reference sequence). The CDR3 consists of 16 residues. The CDR3 region is CSARDSRDRRNTEAFF. The CDR3 DNA sequence: TGCAGTGCTAGAGACTCCCGGGACCGAAGAAACACTGAAGCTTTCTTT.

This clonotype was seen at least ten times. V usage is TRBV12-3 or TRBV12-4 and J usage is TRBJ2-1; 11 bases are shared with TRBD2. The J segment lost 6 bases and the V segment lost 6 bases, leaving 4 bases of the junction unmatched. This CDR3 has 14 residues. CDR3 protein: CASSAGTSGNEQFF. CDR3 DNA: TGTGCCAGCAGCGCCGGGACTAGCGGCAATGAGCAGTTCTTC.

Worth noting for this clonotype: Mismatch with germline at one junction end may stem from a read error. This rearrangement joins TRBV30 to TRBJ2-2; tentatively, D is TRBD2 (6 bases). Germline lookup yields CDR1 GTSNPN and CDR2 SVGIG (reference sequence). This CDR3 contains 16 residues. The chain's CDR3 is CAWRDGDWKNTVELFF. The CDR3 nucleotides are TGTGCCTGGAGGGATGGGGACTGGAAGAACACCGTGGAGCTGTTTTTT. Full variable domain (missing parts from reference TRBV30 and TRBJ2-2): SQTIHQWPATLVQPVGSPLSLECTVEGTSNPNLYWYRQAAGRGLQLLFYSVGIGQISSEVPQNLSASRPQDRQFILSSKKLLLSDSGFYLCAWRDGDWKNTVELFFGEGSRLTVL.

This clonotype has a handful of counts. This sequence joins TRBV4-3 and TRBJ2-3; a weak D match, TRBD2 (6 bases). V lost 4 bases to trimming and J lost 0 bases, with 11 bases between them. The length of the CDR3 is 15 residues. Germline V gives CDR1 LGHNA, CDR2 YSLEER. The CDR3 spells CASSPTSPSTDTQYF. CDR3 DNA: TGCGCCAGCAGCCCCACTAGCCCAAGCACAGATACGCAGTATTTT.

In its sample, this clonotype was seen many times. The genes are TRBV29-1 and TRBJ2-1, with 8 bases aligning to TRBD2. From germline, CDR1 is SQVTM and CDR2 ANQGSEA. The J segment lost 3 bases and the V segment lost 3 bases, leaving 1 base of the junction unmatched. CDR3 length: 13 residues. The CDR3 protein is CSVDSGIYNEQFF. CDR3 bases: TGCAGCGTTGATAGCGGGATCTACAATGAGCAGTTCTTC.

There are many counts of this clonotype. J is TRBJ2-7 and V is TRBV29-1, with 8 nucleotides matching TRBD1. This CDR3 contains 15 residues. Germline-derived CDR1 and CDR2 are SQVTM and ANQGSEA. The V and J ends lost 4 bases and 0 bases, in that order; junction bases with no gene match: 8. The CDR3 region has the DNA TGCAGCGTTGGTGGGGAGACAGGGGCCTCCTACGAGCAGTACTTC. Its protein is CSVGGETGASYEQYF.

The chain joins TRBV15 to TRBJ1-6, with D maybe TRBD1 (6 bases). Trimming took off 1 base at V and 8 bases at J, with 12 bases between the two ends. The CDR3 is 15 residues long. Germline assignment: CDR1 LNHNV and CDR2 YYDKDF (reference sequence). This CDR3 is CATSRVDRRYSPLHF. The CDR3 nucleotides are TGTGCCACCAGCAGAGTTGACAGGAGATATTCACCCCTCCACTTT. The full variable domain, its missing parts supplied by reference TRBV15 and TRBJ1-6, is DAMVIQNPRYQVTQFGKPVTLSCSQTLNHNVMYWYQQKSSQAPKLLFHYYDKDFNNEADTPDNFQSRRPNTSFCFLDIRSPGLGDTAMYLCATSRVDRRYSPLHFGNGTRLTVT.

This clonotype was seen ten or more times. The genes are TRBV13 and TRBJ2-7, with TRBD1 matching over 7 bases. V lost 2 bases, J lost 2 bases, and 15 bases stayed unmatched. The CDR3 spans 18 residues. Germline assignment: CDR1 PRHDT and CDR2 FYEKMQ (reference sequence). The CDR3, as DNA: TGTGCCAGCAGCTTATCCCTCGGATCGACAGGGTTTGCCTACGAGCAGTACTTC. This gives the protein CASSLSLGSTGFAYEQYF.

There are many counts of this clonotype. V gene TRBV25-1 combines with J gene TRBJ2-7, with D perhaps matching TRBD2 (5 bases). This CDR3 is 13 amino acids long. Per the germline V gene, CDR1 is MGHDK and CDR2 is SYGVNS. V shed 3 bases and J shed 2 bases, with 8 bases lying between them. For the CDR3, the DNA is TGTGCCAGCAGTGATGGTAGCGCCTACGAGCAGTACTTC. Translated: CASSDGSAYEQYF.

This clonotype was seen just once. This likely comes from a read error, as the CDR3 has no conserved phenylalanine or tryptophan at its end. The chain joins TRBV2 to TRBJ2-2; 9 bases line up with TRBD1. Germline CDR1 and CDR2: SNHLY and FYNNEI. Trimming took 1 base from V and 6 from J; bases not matched to a gene: 9. CDR3 length equals 17 residues. In DNA form, the CDR3 reads TGTGCCAGCAGTGAAGAGTATCCGGGACAGGGATCCGGGGAGCTGTTTTTA. Encoded protein: CASSEEYPGQGSGELFL.

J is TRBJ1-2 and V is TRBV29-1, with D possibly matching TRBD1 (5 bases). The CDR3 runs 12 residues. Deletions cut 4 bases from V and 0 bases from J, with 6 bases between. The germline gives CDR1 SQVTM, CDR2 ANQGSEA. The DNA of the CDR3 is TGCAGCGTTGCAGGGACTAACTATGGCTACACCTTC. It is translated as CSVAGTNYGYTF.

The chain recombines TRBV7-8 with TRBJ1-5; the D is unclear. Germline V gives CDR1 SGHVS, CDR2 FQNEAQ. This CDR3 has 15 amino acids. V lost 5 bases, J lost 6 bases, and 17 bases lay in between. The CDR3 DNA reads TGTGCCAGCAGCCTAGTGGGTGGAGTGAGTCAGCCCCAGCATTTT. Residues: CASSLVGGVSQPQHF.

For the CDR3, the DNA is TGTGCCAGCAGCTTAGCACAGGGAAATCAGCCCCAGCATTTT. Its protein product is CASSLAQGNQPQHF. The chain employs TRBV7-2 and TRBJ1-5; weak D call: TRBD1 (6 bases). Per the germline V gene, CDR1 is SGHTA and CDR2 is FQGNSA. Trimming took off 0 bases at V and 4 bases at J, with 7 bases between the two ends. The CDR3 is 14 amino acids.

V usage is TRBV7-9 and J usage is TRBJ2-1, with D perhaps TRBD2 (6 bases). V dropped 5 bases and J dropped 7 bases, with 15 bases sitting between them. The CDR3 spans 14 residues. Germline lookup yields CDR1 SEHNR and CDR2 FQNEAQ (reference sequence). This chain's CDR3 is CASSPVGLLNEQFF. In DNA form, the CDR3 reads TGTGCCAGCAGCCCGGTGGGACTCCTGAATGAGCAGTTCTTC.

This clonotype was counted ten times or more. J is TRBJ1-5 and V is TRBV5-1; 7 bases match TRBD1. In germline, CDR1 is SGHRS, CDR2 YFSETQ. Losses at the gene ends were 4 bases for V and 7 bases for J; bases not matched to a gene: 8. The CDR3 runs 14 residues. CDR3 DNA sequence: TGCGCCAGCAGCCCCCAGGGGGACCGGCAGCCCCAGCATTTT. Amino acid sequence: CASSPQGDRQPQHF.

The chain has TRBV7-9 and TRBJ2-1; D not certain. This CDR3 region has 13 residues. Germline V gene lookup returns CDR1 SEHNR and CDR2 FQNEAQ (reference sequence). Deletions cut 5 bases from V and 7 bases from J, with 12 bases between. The DNA of the CDR3 is TGTGCCAGCAGCGGAAGGGCCGGTAATGAGCAGTTCTTC. Translated, it gives CASSGRAGNEQFF.

V usage is TRBV24-1 and J usage is TRBJ2-3; D is possibly TRBD2 (6 bases). In germline, CDR1 is KGHDR, CDR2 SFDVKD. The V and J ends lost 5 bases and 4 bases respectively, with 15 bases between them. CDR3 length equals 15 residues. The CDR3 DNA reads as TGTGCCACCAGTGCCGGGACTGTTGGCGCAGATACGCAGTATTTT. It translates to CATSAGTVGADTQYF.

This clonotype came up a few times. The chain joins TRBV24-1 to TRBJ2-1, with D perhaps TRBD2 (7 bases). CDR1 is KGHDR and CDR2 is SFDVKD in the germline V gene. V was pared by 7 bases and J by 0 bases, with 9 bases between. CDR3 length: 14 amino acids. CDR3 region: CATSGGPSYNEQFF. The CDR3 DNA sequence: TGTGCCACCAGCGGGGGGCCCTCCTACAATGAGCAGTTCTTC.

This clonotype was found many times. The chain employs TRBV4-3 and TRBJ2-1; TRBD2 aligns across 10 bases. After removal of 2 bases from V and 9 bases from J, the junction contained 4 bases not matched to a gene. CDR1 LGHNA and CDR2 YSLEER come from the germline V gene. The CDR3 spans 14 residues. CDR3 coding DNA: TGCGCCAGCAGCCAACTGACTAGCGGGTTTGAGCAGTTCTTC. It yields the protein CASSQLTSGFEQFF.

This clonotype occurred a few times. CDR3 loop: CSARKIGVNTEAFF. CDR3 nucleotide sequence: TGCAGTGCTAGAAAGATTGGGGTGAACACTGAAGCTTTCTTT. The V gene is TRBV20-1, the J gene TRBJ1-1, with unresolved D. Trimming left V 2 bases short and J 0 bases short, with 10 bases between. This CDR3 region has 14 residues. In germline, CDR1 is DFQATT, CDR2 SNEGSKA (reference sequence).

For this clonotype: One junction end does not reproduce the germline sequence, and a read error may be involved. The rearrangement joins TRBV3-1 to TRBJ2-7; no clear D. The germline V gene has CDR1 LGHDT and CDR2 YNNKEL (reference sequence). The length of the CDR3 is 12 residues. CDR3 DNA sequence: TGTGCCAGCAGCCACAAGGTCGGCTTAGTTAGCTTC. Its protein product is CASSHKVGLVSF.

This clonotype was detected many times. This chain joins TRBV29-1 and TRBJ2-2; 7 nucleotides agree with TRBD2. The junction had 2 bases not matched to a gene; V was cut back by 3 bases and J by 1 base. CDR1 is SQVTM, CDR2 ANQGSEA, per germline. This CDR3 contains 14 residues. CDR3 coding DNA: TGCAGCGTTGAGGTAGCGGGGAACACCGGGGAGCTGTTTTTT. Protein: CSVEVAGNTGELFF.

The chain uses TRBV7-2 and TRBJ2-7; D is unresolved. Trimming cost V 1 base and J 1 base, with 11 bases left between them. CDR3 length: 15 amino acids. The germline gives CDR1 SGHTA, CDR2 FQGNSA. CDR3 in amino acids: CASSLGVTGSYEQYF. The CDR3 region has the DNA TGTGCCAGCAGCTTAGGTGTGACTGGGTCCTACGAGCAGTACTTC.

This clonotype was detected a few times. Because the CDR3's place on the DNA is in doubt, the DNA is left out and the CDR3 is given as listed by TCRdb. The CDR3 spells CASSSSGATGYEGLFF. The rearrangement joins TRBV28 to TRBJ1-4; TRBD1, the table's D call, lacks a check against the DNA. The CDR3 adds up to 16 amino acids, both ends counted. Germline lookup yields CDR1 MDHEN and CDR2 SYDVKM.